Listed below are T cell receptor beta chains from one sample, sequenced in a study of blood T cell repertoires in COVID-19. Some clones are missing from TCRdb's copy, which holds only in-frame ones; the method was immunoSEQ multiplex PCR. Of fewer than 250,000 clones listed, 83% are singletons. Sequenced: peripheral blood. The receptors shown here come from a woman aged 45-59 years with acute or convalescent COVID-19. The CDR3 runs from the conserved cysteine through the conserved F or W. Each record gives: clone size, V gene, D gene, J gene, CDR3 protein, CDR3 DNA. D genes are given only for firm matches. Expanded clones get a size class; other rows say once, few or many, or leave the size out.

once	TRBV3-1/TRBV3-2	-	TRBJ2-7	CASSQVPNSYEQYF	TGTGCCAGCAGCCAAGTTCCCAATTCCTACGAGCAGTACTTC
-	TRBV6-2/TRBV6-3	-	TRBJ1-5	CASSYVGVQPQHF	TGTGCCAGCAGTTACGTCGGGGTTCAGCCCCAGCATTTT
-	TRBV27	-	TRBJ2-1	CASSFPGNEQFF	TGTGCCAGCAGTTTTCCGGGAAATGAGCAGTTCTTC
-	TRBV28	TRBD1	TRBJ2-7	CASRAPTGNEQYF	TGTGCCAGCAGGGCCCCGACAGGGAACGAGCAGTACTTC
-	TRBV7-2	-	TRBJ2-1	CASSLGGEQFF	TGTGCCAGCAGCCTCGGGGGTGAGCAGTTCTTC
-	TRBV2	-	TRBJ2-6	CASTIWSSGANVLTF	TGTGCCAGTACTATTTGGAGCTCTGGGGCCAACGTCCTGACTTTC
-	TRBV6-6	TRBD2	TRBJ2-1	CASGLAGNEQFF	TGTGCCAGCGGGTTAGCGGGAAATGAGCAGTTCTTC
-	TRBV19	-	TRBJ2-1	CASSMRPALRNEQFF	TGTGCCAGTAGTATGAGGCCGGCCCTGAGGAATGAGCAGTTCTTC
-	TRBV3-1/TRBV3-2	-	TRBJ1-2	CASSQIYGGGGYTF	TGTGCCAGCAGCCAAATTTACGGGGGAGGAGGCTACACCTTC
-	TRBV19	-	TRBJ2-7	CASSTRSLYEQYF	TGTGCCAGTAGTACGAGATCCCTATACGAGCAGTACTTC
-	TRBV28	TRBD1	TRBJ1-1	CASSYQTGLGTEAFF	TGTGCCAGCAGTTATCAGACAGGGTTGGGTACTGAAGCTTTCTTT
-	TRBV9	TRBD2	TRBJ2-7	CASSASGSGEQYF	TGTGCCAGCAGCGCTAGCGGGAGTGGCGAGCAGTACTTC
-	TRBV7-2	TRBD2	TRBJ2-3	CASSPPGLAGVHPTQYF	TGTGCCAGCAGCCCTCCGGGACTAGCGGGAGTACACCCTACGCAGTATTTT
-	TRBV5-1	TRBD1	TRBJ2-5	CASSLSPAGTGTETQYF	TGCGCCAGCAGCTTGTCCCCAGCCGGGACAGGGACAGAGACCCAGTACTTC
-	TRBV6-1	TRBD2	TRBJ2-1	CASSQGLAGGRDEQFF	TGTGCCAGCAGTCAAGGACTAGCGGGGGGGAGGGATGAGCAGTTCTTC
once	TRBV7-9	-	TRBJ2-7	CASSSAVRASFVPYEQYF	TGTGCCAGCAGCTCCGCGGTCAGGGCCTCTTTCGTCCCCTACGAGCAGTACTTC
-	TRBV29-1	-	TRBJ1-1	CSVGRGKGMNTEAFF	TGCAGCGTCGGAAGGGGCAAGGGTATGAACACTGAAGCTTTCTTT
-	TRBV11-2	-	TRBJ2-2	CASSLSGFAGELFF	TGTGCCAGCAGCTTATCGGGTTTTGCCGGGGAGCTGTTTTTT
-	TRBV12-3/TRBV12-4	-	TRBJ2-5	CASSTPSRETQYF	TGTGCCAGCAGCACCCCTTCCAGGGAGACCCAGTACTTC
once	TRBV28	-	TRBJ2-1	CASSPTRSYNEQFF	TGTGCCAGCAGTCCGACACGTTCCTACAATGAGCAGTTCTTC
-	TRBV5-6	TRBD2	TRBJ2-3	CASSLDGRSTDTQYF	TGTGCCAGCAGCTTGGACGGGAGGAGCACAGATACGCAGTATTTT
once	TRBV27	TRBD2	TRBJ2-2	CASSRRPPTSGTNTGELFF	TGTGCCAGCAGTCGTCGTCCACCGACTAGCGGGACGAACACCGGGGAGCTGTTTTTT
-	TRBV19	-	TRBJ1-1	CASEPGQSNTEAFF	TGTGCCAGTGAACCGGGACAATCGAACACTGAAGCTTTCTTT
-	TRBV9	-	TRBJ2-2	CASSVGAGWTGELFF	TGTGCCAGCAGCGTAGGGGCAGGGTGGACCGGGGAGCTGTTTTTT
-	TRBV6-6	-	TRBJ1-1	CASSHGGWNTEAFF	TGTGCCAGCAGCCACGGGGGGTGGAACACTGAAGCTTTCTTT
-	TRBV5-4	TRBD2	TRBJ2-7	CASSYTVTSGRTYEQYF	TGTGCCAGCAGCTATACAGTGACTAGCGGGAGAACCTACGAGCAGTACTTC
-	TRBV5-1	TRBD1	TRBJ2-5	CASSRGQGSLETQYF	TGCGCCAGCAGCAGGGGACAGGGGAGTCTGGAGACCCAGTACTTC
-	TRBV5-1	TRBD2	TRBJ2-1	CASSWGLAGLNEQFF	TGCGCCAGCAGCTGGGGACTAGCGGGCCTAAATGAGCAGTTCTTC
few	TRBV3-1/TRBV3-2	TRBD1	TRBJ1-1	CASSWSRGTEAFF	TGTGCCAGCAGCTGGAGCAGGGGGACTGAAGCTTTCTTT
-	TRBV10-3	TRBD1	TRBJ1-2	CAISESLQGGHYGYTF	TGTGCCATCAGTGAGTCGTTACAGGGGGGCCACTATGGCTACACCTTC
-	TRBV5-4	TRBD2	TRBJ2-5	CASSFGGGQETQYF	TGTGCCAGCAGCTTCGGGGGGGGGCAAGAGACCCAGTACTTC
few	TRBV6-6	-	TRBJ1-4	CASTLGGGTNEKLFF	TGTGCCAGCACCCTCGGGGGAGGAACTAATGAAAAACTGTTTTTT
many	TRBV28	TRBD1	TRBJ2-7	CASARGQYEQYF	TGTGCCAGCGCCAGGGGGCAGTACGAGCAGTACTTC
-	TRBV19	-	TRBJ2-1	CASSIKAGVNEQFF	TGTGCCAGTAGTATAAAGGCAGGGGTCAATGAGCAGTTCTTC
-	TRBV12-3/TRBV12-4	-	TRBJ1-1	CASSPTGSEAFF	TGTGCCAGCAGCCCCACGGGTTCTGAAGCTTTCTTT
-	TRBV5-1	-	TRBJ1-1	CASRDDSYTEAFF	TGCGCCAGCAGGGATGACAGTTACACTGAAGCTTTCTTT
-	TRBV5-6	TRBD1	TRBJ2-4	CASSLGQGGIQYF	TGTGCCAGCAGCTTAGGACAGGGTGGCATTCAGTACTTC
-	TRBV19	-	TRBJ2-7	CATENGDSYEQYF	TGTGCCACCGAGAACGGGGATTCCTACGAGCAGTACTTC
-	TRBV24-1	TRBD1	TRBJ1-2	CATSGNRDSDGYTF	TGTGCCACCAGTGGCAACCGGGACAGTGACGGCTACACCTTC
-	TRBV28	TRBD1	TRBJ1-5	CATRTGRYSNQPQHF	TGTGCCACCAGGACAGGGCGTTATAGCAATCAGCCCCAGCATTTT
-	TRBV2	TRBD2	TRBJ2-3	CASSEVSSGATDTQYF	TGTGCCAGCAGTGAAGTTTCTAGCGGAGCCACAGATACGCAGTATTTT
once	TRBV28	-	TRBJ1-4	CASSLLGGPGEKLFF	TGTGCCAGCAGTTTATTGGGGGGGCCGGGTGAAAAACTGTTTTTT
-	TRBV5-1	TRBD1	TRBJ1-2	CASSPTDRGLDGYTF	TGCGCCAGCAGCCCAACCGACAGGGGCTTGGATGGCTACACCTTC
-	TRBV27	-	TRBJ1-5	CASSLGQSLNQPQHF	TGTGCCAGCAGTTTAGGGCAGAGTCTTAATCAGCCCCAGCATTTT
-	TRBV7-2	TRBD2	TRBJ2-3	CASSSQRGEGTDTQYF	TGTGCCAGCAGCTCCCAGCGGGGGGAAGGCACAGATACGCAGTATTTT
-	TRBV7-9	TRBD2	TRBJ2-5	CASSLGASGRETQYF	TGTGCCAGCAGCTTAGGGGCTAGCGGGAGGGAGACCCAGTACTTC
-	TRBV10-2	TRBD1	TRBJ2-7	CATPDRDQGEQYF	TGCGCCACTCCGGACAGGGATCAGGGCGAGCAGTACTTC
-	TRBV6-6	TRBD1	TRBJ1-2	CASSYAGQAGYGYTF	TGTGCCAGCAGTTACGCCGGACAGGCGGGTTATGGCTACACCTTC
once	TRBV11-2	-	TRBJ2-5	CASSLDRTQYF	TGTGCCAGCAGCTTAGACAGGACCCAGTACTTC
-	TRBV18	-	TRBJ2-6	CASSPRQASGANVLTF	TGTGCCAGCTCACCGAGACAGGCCTCTGGGGCCAACGTCCTGACTTTC
-	TRBV15	-	TRBJ2-2	CATSRAKTGGELFF	TGTGCCACCAGCAGAGCTAAGACGGGCGGGGAGCTGTTTTTT
-	TRBV19	TRBD2	TRBJ2-3	CASSIVGAGGQDTQYF	TGTGCCAGTAGTATAGTGGGGGCGGGAGGGCAAGATACGCAGTATTTT
many	TRBV27	TRBD2	TRBJ2-5	CASKSRGGETQYF	TGTGCCAGCAAGTCCCGGGGGGGAGAGACCCAGTACTTC
many	TRBV11-2	TRBD1	TRBJ2-7	CASSHRQGTYEQYF	TGTGCCAGCAGCCATCGACAGGGGACCTACGAGCAGTACTTC
few	TRBV20-1	-	TRBJ2-7	CSADASFEQYF	TGCAGTGCTGATGCTAGCTTCGAGCAGTACTTC